The 17 T cell receptor beta chains below come from one sample, sequenced in a study of a mutant IDH1 vaccine in newly diagnosed glioma. Time point reported: baseline, week 1 (first vaccination visit). Treatment specified: pre-vaccination baseline after standard-of-care therapy. Assay used: immunoSEQ multiplex PCR; TCRdb lists only in-frame clones, some missing. The table lists about 54,000 clones, roughly 80% of them singletons, with about a fifth in the top ten. The source was PBMCs, collected from a glioma patient treated with radiotherapy, temozolomide or both. Receptor source: a man in his late teens or twenties with glioma.

The V call is TRBV4-3, the J call TRBJ1-1, with D perhaps TRBD1 (5 bases). The ends were cut back, 0 bases at V and 6 bases at J, with 17 bases in the middle. The germline CDR1 and CDR2 sequences are LGHNA and YSLEER. The CDR3 loop spans 16 amino acids. The CDR3 here is CASSQEYTRVTPEAFF. The CDR3 bases are TGCGCCAGCAGCCAAGAGTATACCAGGGTTACCCCTGAAGCTTTCTTT.

V is TRBV7-9 and J is TRBJ1-3, with 7 bases identical to TRBD1. CDR1 and CDR2 from the germline V gene are SEHNR and FQNEAQ (reference sequence). Germline trimming cut 8 bases from V and 4 bases from J; bases unmatched to any gene: 8. The CDR3 sequence is 14 residues long. The CDR3: CASGEGASGNTIYF. The CDR3 nucleotides are TGTGCCAGCGGGGAGGGGGCTTCAGGAAACACCATATATTTT.

The rearrangement joins TRBV7-9 to TRBJ1-1, with D possibly matching TRBD1 (6 bases). In germline, CDR1 is SEHNR, CDR2 FQNEAQ (reference sequence). CDR3 length equals 14 residues. V lost 0 bases, J lost 5 bases, and 10 bases lay in between. CDR3 region: CASSLAGGGTEAFF. CDR3 sequence (DNA): TGTGCCAGCAGCTTAGCAGGGGGGGGGACTGAAGCTTTCTTT.

This chain links TRBV6-5 with TRBJ2-7; possible D gene TRBD1, 5 bases. CDR3 size: 15 residues. The germline V and J ends were trimmed by 3 bases and 7 bases, with 19 bases remaining between them. Germline V gene lookup returns CDR1 MNHEY and CDR2 SVGAGI. For the CDR3, the DNA is TGTGCCAGCAGTTATGGGGCCGTCCGGAGAGCAGAGCAGTACTTC. Translated: CASSYGAVRRAEQYF.

In this sample, this clone turned up once. The gene calls are TRBV5-5 and TRBJ1-4; a possible D gene is TRBD1 (6 bases). There are 14 residues in the CDR3. Germline V gene data show CDR1 as SGHKS and CDR2 as YYEKEE (reference sequence). V was pared by 4 bases and J by 4 bases, with 11 bases between. The CDR3 bases are TGTGCCAGCAGCAACAGGGCAATTAATGAAAAACTGTTTTTT. It encodes CASSNRAINEKLFF.

The DNA for the CDR3 is TGTGCCAGCAGCCCTTCCTGGGCAACTAATGAAAAACTGTTTTTT. Encoded protein: CASSPSWATNEKLFF. The chain has TRBV5-5 and TRBJ1-4; no reliable D call. The CDR3 loop spans 15 amino acids. Germline-derived CDR1 and CDR2 are SGHKS and YYEKEE (reference sequence). V lost 4 bases to trimming and J lost 0 bases, with 10 bases between them. The variable domain in full, with the rest retrieved from reference TRBV5-5 and TRBJ1-4, is DAGVTQSPTHLIKTRGQQVTLRCSPISGHKSVSWYQQVLGQGPQFIFQYYEKEERGRGNFPDRFSARQFPNYSSELNVNALLLGDSALYLCASSPSWATNEKLFFGSGTQLSVL.

This clone was observed a single time. The rearrangement joins TRBV7-9 to TRBJ2-7, with 7 nucleotides matching TRBD1. The V gene end was trimmed by 5 bases and the J gene end by 3 bases; junction bases not matched to a gene: 4. Germline-derived CDR1 and CDR2 are SEHNR and FQNEAQ (reference sequence). The CDR3 runs 13 residues. This CDR3 reads CASSAGTDYEQYF. The CDR3 nucleotides read TGTGCCAGCAGCGCCGGGACAGACTACGAGCAGTACTTC.

The genes are TRBV19 and TRBJ2-7; TRBD2 aligns across 13 bases. The ends lost 3 bases at V and 2 bases at J; junction bases unmatched: 1. Germline CDR1 and CDR2: LNHDA and SQIVND (reference sequence). The CDR3 spans 15 residues. The CDR3: CASSMGLAGPYEQYF. CDR3 in DNA: TGTGCCAGTAGTATGGGACTAGCGGGACCCTACGAGCAGTACTTC.

This clone showed up just once. The gene calls are TRBV5-4 and TRBJ1-2; D gene ambiguous. CDR1 and CDR2 (germline): SGHNT, YYREEE (reference sequence). Trimming took 6 bases from V and 0 from J, leaving 12 bases between them. There are 14 residues in the CDR3. The CDR3 nucleotides read TGTGCCAGCACGCGAATCTCCTCTAACTATGGCTACACCTTC. Encoded protein: CASTRISSNYGYTF.

This sequence joins TRBV5-1 and TRBJ1-1, with 9 nucleotides matching TRBD1. Germline V lookup: CDR1 SGHRS, CDR2 YFSETQ. Germline trimming cut 0 bases from V and 4 bases from J; bases unmatched to any gene: 7. CDR3 size: 16 residues. The CDR3 sequence is CASSLGSGTGLTEAFF. The CDR3 nucleotides read TGCGCCAGCAGCTTGGGTTCCGGGACAGGGCTCACTGAAGCTTTCTTT. Drawing the rest from reference TRBV5-1 and TRBJ1-1, the complete variable domain is KAGVTQTPRYLIKTRGQQVTLSCSPISGHRSVSWYQQTPGQGLQFLFEYFSETQRNKGNFPGRFSGRQFSNSRSEMNVSTLELGDSALYLCASSLGSGTGLTEAFFGQGTRLTVV.

The chain has TRBV25-1 and TRBJ2-1; D is ambiguous. Germline CDR1 reads MGHDK; CDR2 reads SYGVNS. The CDR3 sequence is 13 residues long. With 11 bases removed from V and 4 bases from J, the gap between germline ends came to 15 bases. The CDR3 here is CASTPPDYNEQFF. In DNA form, the CDR3 reads TGTGCCTCTACCCCACCCGATTACAATGAGCAGTTCTTC.

This chain links TRBV29-1 with TRBJ2-7, with D tentatively TRBD2 (6 bases). This CDR3 contains 16 residues. Trimming removed 5 bases at V and 0 bases at J, with 20 bases between. The germline V gene encodes CDR1 SQVTM and CDR2 ANQGSEA. The CDR3 sequence is CSVQPLGGPSSYEQYF. The CDR3 DNA is TGCAGCGTTCAACCCCTCGGGGGTCCTAGCTCCTACGAGCAGTACTTC.

The table lists this clone with a count of one. The J gene is TRBJ1-6, the V gene TRBV2; D gene uncertain. The germline V and J ends were trimmed by 2 bases and 0 bases, with 5 bases remaining between them. Germline CDR1 reads SNHLY; CDR2 reads FYNNEI. The CDR3 is 15 amino acids. In DNA form, the CDR3 reads TGTGCCAGCAGTGAAAAGGGCTCCTATAATTCACCCCTCCACTTT. Protein sequence: CASSEKGSYNSPLHF.

This chain links TRBV5-4 with TRBJ1-2; no firm D call. The V end lost 4 bases, the J end lost 7 bases, and 8 bases lay between the germline ends. CDR1 is SGHNT and CDR2 is YYREEE in the germline V gene (reference sequence). The CDR3 loop spans 11 amino acids. The CDR3 nucleotides are TGTGCCAGCAGCCCGGGGAGTGGCTACACCTTC. It yields the protein CASSPGSGYTF. Full variable domain (outside the CDR3, taken from reference TRBV5-4 and TRBJ1-2): ETGVTQSPTHLIKTRGQQVTLRCSSQSGHNTVSWYQQALGQGPQFIFQYYREEENGRGNFPPRFSGLQFPNYSSELNVNALELDDSALYLCASSPGSGYTFGSGTRLTVV.

This chain connects TRBV7-9 to TRBJ1-1; D gene uncertain. V lost 3 bases and J lost 1, with 9 bases in between. Germline-derived CDR1 and CDR2 are SEHNR and FQNEAQ (reference sequence). CDR3 length: 14 amino acids. The DNA of the CDR3 is TGTGCCAGCAGCTTTGCCAGGTCGAACACTGAAGCTTTCTTT. It yields the protein CASSFARSNTEAFF. Combining the CDR3 with reference TRBV7-9 and TRBJ1-1 gives the whole variable domain DTGVSQNPRHKITKRGQNVTFRCDPISEHNRLYWYRQTLGQGPEFLTYFQNEAQLEKSRLLSDRFSAERPKGSFSTLEIQRTEQGDSAMYLCASSFARSNTEAFFGQGTRLTVV.

The J gene is TRBJ2-3, the V gene TRBV6-4, with a possible D match to TRBD1 (6 bases). V was shortened by 0 bases and J by 1 base, with 17 bases between the two germline ends. The length of the CDR3 is 18 residues. Per the germline V gene, CDR1 is MRHNA and CDR2 is SNTAGT. CDR3 in DNA: TGTGCCAGCAGTGACTCGGCTGTCGGGACACTGGGCACAGATACGCAGTATTTT. Translation gives CASSDSAVGTLGTDTQYF.

CDR3 loop: CASSVARTGGYTF. In DNA, the CDR3 is TGCGCCAGCAGCGTAGCAAGGACGGGTGGCTACACCTTC. V and J are TRBV5-1 and TRBJ1-2; D is undetermined. The CDR3 consists of 13 residues. V lost 4 bases to trimming and J lost 7 bases, with 14 bases between them. Germline CDR1 and CDR2: SGHRS and YFSETQ.